The 26 T cell receptor beta chains below were found in one sample sequenced in a study of blood T cell repertoires in COVID-19. Assay used: immunoSEQ multiplex PCR; TCRdb lists only in-frame clones, some missing. The table has a few hundred thousand clones, 85% to 90% seen once. The sequencing input was peripheral blood. The receptors shown here come from a woman aged 40 to 49 who had recovered from COVID-19.

This chain joins TRBV28 and TRBJ2-7; TRBD2 is a possible D gene (6 bases). The CDR3 contains 15 residues. V shed 7 bases and J shed 5 bases, with 21 bases lying between them. The germline V gene has CDR1 MDHEN and CDR2 SYDVKM. The CDR3 loop is CASTLEATGVHEQYF. The CDR3 DNA sequence: TGTGCCAGCACCCTGGAGGCCACGGGGGTCCACGAGCAGTACTTC.

V is TRBV7-8 and J is TRBJ2-2; D is undetermined. The germline V gene has CDR1 SGHVS and CDR2 FQNEAQ. CDR3 size: 11 residues. Trimming pared 5 bases from V and 8 bases from J, leaving 6 bases between. DNA of the CDR3: TGTGCCAGCAGCCCCCGGGGGGAGCTGTTTTTT. Its translation: CASSPRGELFF.

The chain carries TRBV30 and TRBJ2-7, with 9 bases fitting TRBD1. The germline gives CDR1 GTSNPN, CDR2 SVGIG (reference sequence). With V trimmed by 8 bases and J by 4 bases, 9 bases remained unmatched. The CDR3 is 13 amino acids. The CDR3 is CASQVDRGYEQYF. CDR3 DNA sequence: TGTGCCAGCCAGGTCGACAGGGGGTACGAGCAGTACTTC.

The chain has TRBV7-2 and TRBJ1-2, with TRBD1 matching over 10 bases. The CDR3 contains 15 residues. V was clipped by 4 bases and J by 3 bases; unmatched bases: 5. Per the germline V gene, CDR1 is SGHTA and CDR2 is FQGNSA. Here the CDR3 reads CASSWRDRGDYGYTF. In DNA form, the CDR3 reads TGTGCCAGCAGCTGGAGGGACAGGGGTGACTATGGCTACACCTTC. Full variable domain (rest looked up from reference TRBV7-2 and TRBJ1-2): GAGVSQSPSNKVTEKGKDVELRCDPISGHTALYWYRQSLGQGLEFLIYFQGNSAPDKSGLPSDRFSAERTGGSVSTLTIQRTQQEDSAVYLCASSWRDRGDYGYTFGSGTRLTVV.

This clone was recorded only once. This chain connects TRBV11-3 to TRBJ2-3; the D gene is possibly TRBD2 (5 bases). Germline CDR1 and CDR2: SGHNT and YENEEA. V was clipped by 3 bases and J by 0 bases, with 13 bases between them. There are 16 residues in the CDR3. The CDR3 protein is CASSFRRAPSTDTQYF. The CDR3 DNA is TGTGCCAGCAGCTTTAGGCGGGCCCCTAGCACAGATACGCAGTATTTT.

CDR3 amino acids: CASSRGGLGNQPQHF. The CDR3 coding sequence is TGTGCCAGCAGCCGGGGGGGACTCGGCAATCAGCCCCAGCATTTT. The chain couples TRBV2 to TRBJ1-5; tentatively, D is TRBD1 (5 bases). This CDR3 is 15 amino acids long. CDR1 SNHLY and CDR2 FYNNEI come from the germline V gene. Trimming stripped 6 bases from V and 2 bases from J, with 14 bases between. The whole variable domain, remainder taken from reference TRBV2 and TRBJ1-5, is EPEVTQTPSHQVTQMGQEVILRCVPISNHLYFYWYRQILGQKVEFLVSFYNNEISEKSEIFDDQFSVERPDGSNFTLKIRSTKLEDSAMYFCASSRGGLGNQPQHFGDGTRLSIL.

The rearrangement uses TRBV5-6 and TRBJ2-1, with 8 bases fitting TRBD2. The CDR3 is 15 amino acids. Looked up from germline, CDR1 is SGHDT and CDR2 is YYEEEE. J lost 8 bases, V lost 2 bases, and 9 bases had no gene match. The CDR3 loop reads CASSFSGTSRDEQFF. The DNA of the CDR3 is TGTGCCAGCAGCTTTTCGGGGACTAGTCGAGATGAGCAGTTCTTC.

The rearrangement uses TRBV10-2 and TRBJ2-7; 11 bases line up with TRBD2. The ends lost 3 bases at V and 4 bases at J; junction bases unmatched: 5. Germline CDR1 and CDR2: WSHSY and SAAADI. This CDR3 is 15 amino acids long. The CDR3 reads CASSDPRLAGYEQYF. The CDR3 DNA follows: TGCGCCAGCAGTGACCCCAGACTAGCGGGATACGAGCAGTACTTC.

This chain joins TRBV5-4 and TRBJ2-6; D may be TRBD2 (6 bases). Trimming removed 0 bases from V and 4 bases from J, with 8 bases in between. The CDR3 runs to 15 residues. Germline V gives CDR1 SGHNT, CDR2 YYREEE (reference sequence). CDR3 nucleotides: TGTGCCAGCAGCTTGGCCAGCGGGGGGGCCAACGTCCTGACTTTC. Residues: CASSLASGGANVLTF.

The rearrangement joins TRBV28 to TRBJ2-7; 11 positions agree with TRBD2. The CDR3 has 16 residues. Losses at the gene ends were 10 bases for V and 2 bases for J; bases not matched to a gene: 13. Germline V gene lookup returns CDR1 MDHEN and CDR2 SYDVKM. The CDR3 loop reads CATYKGLAGGAYEQYF. CDR3 nucleotides: TGTGCCACCTACAAGGGGTTAGCGGGGGGGGCCTACGAGCAGTACTTC.

The J gene is TRBJ2-5, the V gene TRBV12-3 or TRBV12-4; 8 bases match TRBD1. Trimming cost V 7 bases and J 5 bases; bases outside gene matches: 6. CDR3 length equals 13 residues. The CDR3 is CASTWDRPETQYF. The CDR3 region has the DNA TGTGCCAGCACCTGGGACAGGCCCGAGACCCAGTACTTC.

As DNA, the CDR3 is TGTGCCAGCAGCCATCCGCCGGGACAGAGGACCTACAATGAGCAGTTCTTC. It encodes CASSHPPGQRTYNEQFF. V gene TRBV11-3 combines with J gene TRBJ2-1; 7 bases match TRBD1. The J segment lost 2 bases and the V segment lost 5 bases, leaving 12 bases of the junction unmatched. Germline-derived CDR1 and CDR2 are SGHNT and YENEEA. This CDR3 region has 17 residues.

The rearrangement joins TRBV6-2 or TRBV6-3 to TRBJ2-5, with 10 bases fitting TRBD2. The CDR3 runs 18 residues. Germline lookup yields CDR1 MNHEY and CDR2 SVGEGT. Unmatched junction bases numbered 14, after V lost 4 bases and J lost 3 bases. The CDR3, as DNA: TGTGCCAGCAGTTGGAAGGTAGCGGGAGGCCCCGAGAAAGAGACCCAGTACTTC. Residues: CASSWKVAGGPEKETQYF.

The rearrangement uses TRBV9 and TRBJ1-1; D not resolved. The CDR3 is 13 residues long. CDR1 is SGDLS and CDR2 is YYNGEE in the germline V gene. The V end was cut by 5 bases, the J end by 6 bases, with 14 bases between. DNA for the CDR3: TGTGCCAGCAGTCCCCCGGGAGGCTCTGAAGCTTTCTTT. As protein: CASSPPGGSEAFF.

The chain recombines TRBV6-5 with TRBJ1-1; D may be TRBD1 (5 bases). The CDR3 contains 15 residues. The germline V gene has CDR1 MNHEY and CDR2 SVGAGI. Trimming pared 8 bases from V and 1 base from J, leaving 17 bases between. CDR3 loop: CASRPGPTGNTEAFF. The CDR3 DNA is TGTGCCAGCCGCCCGGGTCCCACAGGGAACACTGAAGCTTTCTTT.

The CDR3 spells CASSLSGQGGGTEAFF. The CDR3 nucleotides are TGTGCCAGCAGTTTATCCGGACAGGGTGGGGGCACTGAAGCTTTCTTT. V is TRBV28 and J is TRBJ1-1; the match to TRBD1 covers 8 bases. The junction had 8 bases not matched to a gene; V was cut back by 1 base and J by 4 bases. CDR3 size: 16 residues. Germline CDR1 is MDHEN and CDR2 is SYDVKM. Full variable domain (missing parts from reference TRBV28 and TRBJ1-1): DVKVTQSSRYLVKRTGEKVFLECVQDMDHENMFWYRQDPGLGLRLIYFSYDVKMKEKGDIPEGYSVSREKKERFSLILESASTNQTSMYLCASSLSGQGGGTEAFFGQGTRLTVV.

The J gene is TRBJ1-2, the V gene TRBV3-1 (or the pseudogene TRBV3-2); TRBD1 agrees at 7 bases. V was pared by 5 bases and J by 5 bases, with 5 bases of the junction left unmatched. The CDR3 is made up of 13 amino acids. Per the germline V gene, CDR1 is LGHDT and CDR2 is YNNKEL (reference sequence). The CDR3 region has the DNA TGTGCCAGCAGCGGAACAGGGGTTTATGGCTACACCTTC. Translating gives CASSGTGVYGYTF.

This sequence joins TRBV19 and TRBJ2-1; 10 bases map to TRBD2. V gave up 0 bases and J gave up 10 bases; unmatched junction bases: 12. Per germline, CDR1 LNHDA and CDR2 SQIVND (reference sequence). The CDR3 runs to 17 residues. The CDR3 bases are TGTGCCAGTAGTATAGATCGGCCTAGCGGGAGAAAGGGGGAGCAGTTCTTC. Protein sequence: CASSIDRPSGRKGEQFF.

This clone was seen just once. The V and J genes are TRBV6-2 or TRBV6-3 and TRBJ2-1, with 7 positions matching TRBD2. Germline CDR1 and CDR2: MNHEY and SVGEGT. V dropped 2 bases and J dropped 12; count of bases not matched to a gene: 10. The CDR3 sequence is 14 residues long. CDR3 coding DNA: TGTGCCAGCAGTTACGGTGGTAGCGGGCGCCTGCAGTTCTTC. It encodes CASSYGGSGRLQFF.

This chain joins TRBV11-2 and TRBJ1-2; 7 bases map to TRBD1. V shed 5 bases, J shed 5 bases, and the junction held 8 bases outside the gene matches. The CDR3 is made up of 14 amino acids. The V gene's germline CDR1 is SGHAT and CDR2 FQNNGV. The CDR3 nucleotides read TGTGCCAGCAGCCCCACCTCAGGGGGGTATGGCTACACCTTC. Protein product: CASSPTSGGYGYTF.

This clone was seen once. This chain uses TRBV27 with TRBJ1-1; D gene unclear. Germline V lookup: CDR1 MNHEY, CDR2 SMNVEV (reference sequence). There are 17 residues in the CDR3. Deletions cut 4 bases from V and 0 bases from J, with 18 bases between. The chain's CDR3 is CASSSAGNLHMNTEAFF. CDR3 nucleotide sequence: TGTGCCAGCAGTTCCGCCGGGAACTTACACATGAACACTGAAGCTTTCTTT.

This chain uses TRBV30 with TRBJ2-2; the D gene is possibly TRBD2 (6 bases). In germline, CDR1 is GTSNPN, CDR2 SVGIG (reference sequence). There are 13 residues in the CDR3. CDR3 DNA: TGTGCTACCGGGCGGGACCCTACCGGGGAGCTGTTTTTT. This codes for CATGRDPTGELFF.

This clone was recorded a few times. This chain links TRBV5-6 with TRBJ1-5; D call uncertain. V was pared by 4 bases and J by 0 bases, with 8 bases between. Germline CDR1 and CDR2: SGHDT and YYEEEE. The CDR3 totals 14 residues. CDR3 residues: CASSPSLSNQPQHF. In DNA form, the CDR3 reads TGTGCCAGCAGCCCCTCTCTTAGCAATCAGCCCCAGCATTTT.

The gene calls are TRBV11-2 and TRBJ2-2; D possibly corresponds to TRBD2 (6 bases). The germline CDR1 and CDR2 sequences are SGHAT and FQNNGV. This CDR3 is built from 17 residues. V was pared by 0 bases and J by 5 bases, with 16 bases between. The DNA of the CDR3 is TGTGCCAGCAGCTTAGATCTTCCCAGCGGAGGGACCGGGGAGCTGTTTTTT. Translated, it gives CASSLDLPSGGTGELFF. Together with reference TRBV11-2 and TRBJ2-2, the CDR3 gives the full variable domain: EAGVAQSPRYKIIEKRQSVAFWCNPISGHATLYWYQQILGQGPKLLIQFQNNGVVDDSQLPKDRFSAERLKGVDSTLKIQPAKLEDSAVYLCASSLDLPSGGTGELFFGEGSRLTVL.

Only one count was recorded for this clone. J is TRBJ2-1 and V is TRBV5-8, with TRBD2 identical over 7 bases. The CDR3 has 17 residues. CDR1 is SGHTS, CDR2 YDEGEE, per germline. J lost 10 bases, V lost 0 bases, and 16 bases had no gene match. Here the CDR3 DNA reads TGTGCCAGCAGCTTGGCCAGGCTAGCGGCCGACGCGGGGGAGCAGTTCTTC. Encoded protein: CASSLARLAADAGEQFF.

This sequence joins TRBV5-1 and TRBJ1-4, with D perhaps TRBD1 (6 bases). Per germline, CDR1 SGHRS and CDR2 YFSETQ. The CDR3 runs 14 residues. The V end was cut by 6 bases, the J end by 3 bases, with 12 bases between. For the CDR3, the DNA is TGCGCCAGCACCCTGGGGGCAGCTAATGAAAAACTGTTTTTT. Protein product: CASTLGAANEKLFF. Full variable domain (outside the CDR3, taken from reference TRBV5-1 and TRBJ1-4): KAGVTQTPRYLIKTRGQQVTLSCSPISGHRSVSWYQQTPGQGLQFLFEYFSETQRNKGNFPGRFSGRQFSNSRSEMNVSTLELGDSALYLCASTLGAANEKLFFGSGTQLSVL.